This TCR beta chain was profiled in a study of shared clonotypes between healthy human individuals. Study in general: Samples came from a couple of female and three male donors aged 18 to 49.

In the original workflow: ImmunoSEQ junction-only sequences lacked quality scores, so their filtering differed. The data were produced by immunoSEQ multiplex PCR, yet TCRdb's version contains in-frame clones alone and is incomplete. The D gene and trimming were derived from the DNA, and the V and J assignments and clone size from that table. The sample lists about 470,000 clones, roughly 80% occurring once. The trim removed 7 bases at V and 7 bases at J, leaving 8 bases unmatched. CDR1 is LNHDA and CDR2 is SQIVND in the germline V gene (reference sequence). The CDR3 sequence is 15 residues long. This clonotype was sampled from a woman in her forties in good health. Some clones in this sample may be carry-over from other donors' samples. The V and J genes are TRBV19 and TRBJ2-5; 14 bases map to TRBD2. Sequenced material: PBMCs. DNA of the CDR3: TGTGCCAGTACGGGACTAGCGGGAGAGAGGGGGACCCAGTACTTC. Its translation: CASTGLAGERGTQYF.